Included here is one T cell receptor (beta chain) sequence, with context. Its binding antigen is unknown. Qualities for individual bases were not recorded, and no much larger clone is one base off. The CDR3 regions of human TCRbeta chains were analyzed by immunosequencing. The paper's processing steps were these. TCRs in the repertoires were matched against a reference library of SARS-CoV-2-specific TCRs that had been generated with the MIRA antigen-specificity platform. Breadth was defined as the fraction of unique TCRs that were SARS-CoV-2-associated, and depth was defined as the fraction of total T cells that were SARS-CoV-2-associated. Using the MIRA data, every spike-specific TCR was mapped to the spike region that the TCR reacted to and assigned to either a CD4 or a CD8 class. Log10-transformed breadth and depth values were compared by one-way ANOVA with Sidak's multiple comparisons tests. Drawn from immuneACCESS, this table holds only the in-frame rearrangements with V and J called that TCRdb kept. Clones are partly lost; checked studies trace under half to an unresolved V gene and leave the rest unexplained. That table furnishes V, J and clone size, whereas the DNA furnished D and trimming. This sample holds 120,000 to 150,000 clones; approximately 90% were observed only once. Less than 2% of the sample comes from the top ten.

The data stem from a study of T cell responses to AZD1222 COVID-19 vaccine (TCRdb year 2021). Concerning the study at large: TCR sequencing was performed for more than 230 trial participants, of whom some 200 were given two doses of AZD1222 and around 26 were given two doses of MenACWY control vaccine. Trial participants were enrolled into age subgroups of 18-55, 56-69 and 70-plus years, which contained about 160, 30 and 59 TCR-sequenced participants, respectively.

Taken from cysteine to phenylalanine, the CDR3 has 14 residues. Kept here is only the CDR3 DNA, which spans 42 bases and is read in frame from base 1. In the germline V gene, CDR1 corresponds to MNHEY and CDR2 to SVGAGI. V and J lose 4 bases and 5 bases, and a span of 14 bases separates them. Broader findings and caveats from the paper: Most participants were white British and females outnumbered males, and the authors suggested that clonal diversity may have been underestimated. After two AZD1222 doses, both the breadth and the depth of spike-specific TCRs were significantly higher than at day 0 and than in MenACWY recipients. Because no day 14 peak-response samples were available, the repertoires could be characterized only after the peak T cell response. The 56-69-year group was small, and its depth increase did not reach significance, likely because of low power. Nearly half of unique spike-specific TCRs reportedly recognized epitopes outside regions mutated in the B.1.351 and B.1.1.7 variants. Vaccine-associated CD4 TCRs spanned the whole spike protein, with dominant responses in regions 160-218 and 743-854. Conclusions about previously exposed vaccinees were limited because only a handful of AZD1222 recipients were SARS-CoV-2 seropositive at baseline.

The sample's time point label is to be understood as: about 28 days (+/-7) after the second vaccine dose. AZD1222 recipients with second doses at about 4 weeks or about 12 weeks were pooled, because spike-specific TCR depth and breadth did not differ between schedules. The vaccinee samples were drawn from two UK trials, COV001 and COV002, one of which was a single-blind randomized controlled phase 2/3 trial testing AZD1222 (ChAdOx1 nCoV-19) in healthy adults. For TCRbeta chain sequencing, PBMC samples from trial participants were taken at day 0 and at day 28 after the second dose. The TCR was taken from an adult who received the AZD1222 COVID-19 vaccine. The receptor chain draws on TRBV6-5 and TRBJ1-1, with TRBD1 tentatively as D gene (5 bases match). The sample in question was peripheral blood, obtained 28 days after the second AZD1222 dose. The CDR3 amino acid sequence is: CASSSTRGNTEAFF. The nucleotides read TGTGCCAGCAGTTCTACTAGGGGAAATACTGAAGCTTTCTTT.